The TCR beta chain under discussion was sequenced for a study of shared clonotypes between healthy human individuals (dated by TCRdb to the early 2020s). Notes on the research overall: The cohort comprised a couple of women and a few men aged 18 to 49 years. For each donor, three plates each were used for CD4 naive and CD4 memory, two plates were used for CD8 naive, and one plate was used for CD8 memory. To estimate repertoire size and how much clonotype sharing occurs between individuals, the study deeply sequenced the blood TCR repertoires of five healthy adults. Libraries were prepared and TCR repertoires were sequenced by different laboratories using diverse techniques, in order to increase sequencing depth and limit assay-specific biases. Per donor, leukapheresis produced somewhere between about 0.8 and 9.5 billion PBMCs. Broader findings and caveats from the paper: Sampling was restricted to blood, and TCR repertoires in tissues likely differ from the TCR repertoires found in blood. Estimated clonotype richness was generally larger for naive than for memory subsets. Because the study included only a small number of donors, the genetic and exposure-history diversity represented was limited. Even with the large sequencing depth, rarefaction of the sorted-subset datasets indicated that sequencing was incomplete. Based on pairwise subsampling, the degree of clonotype sharing among donors was expected to be affected by sequencing depth. Clonotypes shared by all four sorted-subset donors showed higher generation probabilities than non-shared clonotypes. Sharing across a few donors was observed for about 5% of naive CD4, 3% to 3.5% of naive CD8, 2.3% of memory CD4, and around 0.4% of memory CD8 clonotypes.

From the germline V gene, CDR1 is SNHLY and CDR2 is FYNNEI. The CDR3 contains 13 residues, cysteine and phenylalanine counted. Only the CDR3 DNA stays, 39 bases, in frame from base 1. Worth noting for this clone: The antigen it binds to is not known. At one end, the junction sequence differs from germline, possibly due to a read error. Other DNA sequences in this sample translate to the same CDR3.

Healthy HIV-negative adults with no recently reported acute infections or vaccinations were included as donors. Every donor was a Caucasian adult residing in Nashville, Tennessee, USA. Magnetic negative selection was used to enrich CD4+ T cells, after which naive cells were positively selected on CD45RA and the negative fraction became the memory subset. Blood was obtained by leukapheresis, after which PBMCs were separated by Ficoll-Histopaque density gradient centrifugation and cryopreserved in liquid nitrogen vapor phase. Purity and quantity of every magnetically sorted T cell population were checked by analytical flow cytometry. Each sorted fraction had its genomic DNA isolated and then quantified by UV absorbance on a Nanodrop 2000c. Using the deep immunoSEQ assay, multiplex PCR amplified TCR CDR3 regions from genomic DNA. Genomic DNA extracted from each cell subset was distributed evenly over all wells of several immunoSEQ 96-well plates, and each plate served as one replicate. For sorted subsets, 150 to 250 ng of genomic DNA, equivalent to around 31,000 T cell genomes, went into each replicate PCR. Purified libraries were quantified with a Qubit 3.0 fluorometer, sized on a Bioanalyzer 2100, and re-quantified with the KAPA Library Quantification kit. A separate single-read 150-cycle Illumina NextSeq 550 flow cell was used to sequence each immunoSEQ 96-well plate. The original methods were these. Because the immunoSEQ output included only junctional sequences and no quality scores, the filtering could not be the same as the filtering used for full-length reads. To assign V/J genes and CDR3, sequences were annotated using PyIR, a Python wrapper for IgBLAST v1.9, with IMGT germline references. Reads were removed for weak V/J assignments (E-value above 1e-6), missing CDR3, stop codons, out-of-frame junctions, or ambiguous translated residues. V3J clonotypes were defined as sequences sharing the same inferred V gene, J gene, and CDR3 amino acid sequence. Percentage overlap between repertoires was computed as shared unique clonotypes divided by the size of the smaller repertoire. Repertoire richness was assessed with RTK rarefaction, the Chao1 estimator, and Recon v2.1 estimates of unobserved clonotypes. Generation probabilities were computed with OLGA for all TCRbeta clonotypes obtained by the gDNA method from four donors. The table comes from immuneACCESS by way of TCRdb, which keeps in-frame sequences with V and J called. Part of the clones is missing from these tables; in studies checked, under half for an unresolved V gene and the rest for unknown reasons. From that table come the V and J calls and clone size; the DNA was used to work out D and trimming. The sample has millions of clones on record, approximately 95% of them singletons. 0.13% of the sample is held by the ten biggest clonotypes.

The V and J genes are TRBV2 and TRBJ2-3; 6 matching bases give a weak D call of TRBD2. The sample taken for sequencing was naive CD4+ T cells sorted from blood. What the cell subset or site label conveys for this sample: CD45RA+ positively selected. This sequence originates from a man aged 18 to 35 in good health. This receptor carries the CDR3 CALNAGLPDTQYF. The nucleotides are TGTGCCCTCAACGCGGGACTCCCAGATACACAGTATTTT.